The sample holds a few counts of the clone carrying this T cell receptor beta chain. Combining iRepertoire HTBI primers with Arm-PCR of CDR3 regions, the authors built TCR beta libraries. In the original analysis: Identification across samples found approximately 67 TRBV and approximately 15 TRBJ segments. TCRdb independently ran MiXCR on the multiplex PCR reads; one entry per CDR3 protein. The V and J calls, along with clone size, are taken from TCRdb and not from the paper's own processing. The sample gives more than 400,000 distinct CDR3 sequences, around 17% of which show up once; around 11% is in the top ten. Germline values: CDR1 SGHNT, CDR2 YYREEE (reference sequence). The CDR3 runs 14 residues. With 9 bases removed from V and 0 bases from J, the gap between germline ends came to 16 bases. The time point denotes: newly diagnosed GD, antithyroid drugs for less than 3 months. Extracted PBMC RNA gave rise to the TCR library.

This record belongs to a study of regulatory T cells in long-lasting Graves disease. These data were likewise used in another study, on T cells in Graves' hyperthyroidism and ophthalmopathy.

The sequenced sample was peripheral blood mononuclear cells (PBMCs), obtained at new diagnosis, from a patient treated with antithyroid drugs. The source of this sequence is a woman in her twenties or thirties with Graves disease. The gene calls are TRBV5-4 and TRBJ2-7; possibly TRBD2 for D (5 bases). Here the CDR3 DNA reads TGTGCCACCCATAGGTCGGGGAGCTCCTACGAGCAGTACTTC. Protein product: CATHRSGSSYEQYF.